This passage covers 16 T cell receptor beta chains from one sample sequenced in a study of CD8+CD57+ T cells in acquired aplastic anemia (dated by TCRdb to the late 2010s). Instrument on record: Illumina HiSeq 2000. Genomic DNA served as template for TCR beta VDJ combination and CDR3 sequence profiling. The raw public reads went through TCRdb reprocessing: fastp at Q25, MiXCR clone calling, in-frame beta chains kept. For every CDR3 protein sequence, its rows merge into one entry that carries the most common genes and DNA. For this sample there are around 210,000 distinct CDR3 sequences; roughly 60% appear just once. The top ten constitute roughly 50% of the sample. Patients chosen for sequencing had shown expansion of CD8+CD57+ cells by flow cytometry. Sequencing was performed on sorted CD4+, CD8+, or CD8+CD57+ T cells (not recorded which) from PBMCs. These TCRs come from a human donor with aplastic anemia.

CDR3 protein: CASSGAAADEQYF. CDR3 coding DNA: TGTGCCAGCAGTGGGGCAGCAGCAGACGAGCAGTACTTC. V is TRBV2 and J is TRBJ2-7; D remains unclear. Trimming removed 4 bases at V and 5 bases at J, with 12 bases between. The germline CDR1 and CDR2 sequences are SNHLY and FYNNEI. The CDR3 extends over 13 amino acids. Full variable domain (outside the CDR3, taken from reference TRBV2 and TRBJ2-7): EPEVTQTPSHQVTQMGQEVILRCVPISNHLYFYWYRQILGQKVEFLVSFYNNEISEKSEIFDDQFSVERPDGSNFTLKIRSTKLEDSAMYFCASSGAAADEQYFGPGTRLTVT.

A note on this clonotype: A single base separates this from a much larger clone, so it may be a read error. The CDR3 does not end in the conserved phenylalanine or tryptophan, so this is likely a read error. This chain connects TRBV7-2 to TRBJ2-2; the D gene is possibly TRBD2 (7 bases). The CDR3 length is 17 residues. The germline CDR1 and CDR2 sequences are SGHTA and FQGNSA. V dropped 4 bases and J dropped 2 bases, with 17 bases sitting between them. The CDR3 coding sequence is TGTGCCAGCAGCTCTTACATAGGGGGGGCCAACACCGGGGAGCTGTTTTTG. Translation: CASSSYIGGANTGELFL.

About this clonotype: At one of its ends the junction is not consistent with the germline gene, which may arise from a read error. This sequence joins TRBV5-1 and TRBJ2-1; 8 bases match TRBD2. Germline CDR1 and CDR2: SGHRS and YFSETQ. The CDR3 spans 15 residues. As DNA, the CDR3 is TGCGCCAGCAGCCCGGAGCGGGGGAGGCCTTATGAACAGTTCTTC. Its translation is CASSPERGRPYEQFF.

This clonotype was seen a single time. The CDR3 loop is CAISESYRSGSVNYGYTF. DNA for the CDR3: TGTGCCATCAGTGAATCGTATCGTTCGGGCAGTGTTAACTATGGCTACACCTTC. The chain employs TRBV10-3 and TRBJ1-2; D call uncertain. CDR1 ENHRY and CDR2 SYGVKD come from the germline V gene. Trimming removed 3 bases at V and 1 base at J, with 21 bases between. The CDR3 runs to 18 residues.

This clonotype showed up many times. V gene TRBV6-1 combines with J gene TRBJ2-7; D ambiguous. V lost 6 bases and J lost 4, with 13 bases in between. This CDR3 spans 13 amino acids. Germline CDR1 and CDR2: MNHNS and SASEGT. The CDR3 loop is CASREYDLYEQYF. The CDR3 coding sequence is TGTGCCAGCAGGGAGTACGATTTGTACGAGCAGTACTTC.

V and J are TRBV29-1 and TRBJ2-7; 8 positions agree with TRBD2. Germline V CDR1 and CDR2: SQVTM, ANQGSEA. The CDR3 runs to 13 residues. V shed 4 bases, J shed 6 bases, and the junction held 8 bases outside the gene matches. CDR3 in amino acids: CSVAPGRGGEQYF. The CDR3 DNA reads as TGCAGCGTTGCCCCGGGCCGGGGGGGCGAGCAGTACTTC.

This sequence joins TRBV19 and TRBJ2-2, with D possibly called TRBD1 or TRBD2 (5 bases each). Trimming shortened V by 6 bases and J by 1 base, and 12 bases separated the two germline ends. There are 15 residues in the CDR3. Looked up from germline, CDR1 is LNHDA and CDR2 is SQIVND (reference sequence). The CDR3 bases are TGTGCCAGTAGATTGGGGGTGGGGAACACCGGGGAGCTGTTTTTT. Its protein is CASRLGVGNTGELFF.

The rearrangement links TRBV19 to TRBJ1-3; the D is unclear. This CDR3 has 16 amino acids. With 5 bases removed from V and 1 base from J, the gap between germline ends came to 15 bases. The germline V gene has CDR1 LNHDA and CDR2 SQIVND (reference sequence). CDR3 sequence: CASSSPRAGSGNTIYF. CDR3 bases: TGTGCCAGTAGTTCACCGAGGGCTGGTTCTGGAAACACCATATATTTT.

This clonotype was seen many times. The V gene is TRBV7-3, the J gene TRBJ2-2; D perhaps matches TRBD2 (6 bases). V was clipped by 0 bases and J by 3 bases, with 14 bases between them. This CDR3 is built from 17 residues. CDR1 and CDR2 from the germline V gene are SGHTA and FQGTGA. DNA of the CDR3: TGTGCCAGCAGCTTAACTTCCGCGGGGTCGCACACCGGGGAGCTGTTTTTT. Translated: CASSLTSAGSHTGELFF.

The J gene is TRBJ2-7, the V gene TRBV10-3; TRBD2 agrees at 11 bases. The ends lost 0 bases at V and 4 bases at J; junction bases unmatched: 2. Looked up from germline, CDR1 is ENHRY and CDR2 is SYGVKD. The CDR3 loop spans 15 amino acids. CDR3 nucleotides: TGTGCCATCAGTGAGTCGACTAGCGGGGCTTACGAGCAGTACTTC. It specifies CAISESTSGAYEQYF.

The chain is built from TRBV5-5 and TRBJ2-7; 8 bases line up with TRBD1. The CDR3 is made up of 15 amino acids. The V and J ends lost 4 bases and 3 bases, in that order; junction bases with no gene match: 9. Per the germline V gene, CDR1 is SGHKS and CDR2 is YYEKEE (reference sequence). The CDR3 DNA sequence: TGTGCCAGCAGCCCCGGGACAGGTAGGGGCTACGAGCAGTACTTC. Protein: CASSPGTGRGYEQYF.

The chain employs TRBV6-5 and TRBJ2-7; D is possibly TRBD1 (6 bases). Trimming cost V 0 bases and J 0 bases, with 9 bases left between them. This CDR3 has 15 residues. CDR1 is MNHEY, CDR2 SVGAGI, per germline. The DNA for the CDR3 is TGTGCCAGCAGTTACTCGACAGGATCCTCCTACGAGCAGTACTTC. Its protein is CASSYSTGSSYEQYF.

The genes are TRBV10-3 and TRBJ2-2; a weak D match, TRBD1 (5 bases). CDR3 length: 13 amino acids. Germline V gene data show CDR1 as ENHRY and CDR2 as SYGVKD. Deletions cut 8 bases from V and 2 bases from J, with 9 bases between. For the CDR3, the DNA is TGTGCCATCGGCACAGGCAACACCGGGGAGCTGTTTTTT. The encoded protein is CAIGTGNTGELFF.

The rearrangement links TRBV7-4 to TRBJ2-5; TRBD1 matches at 10 bases. Germline V gene data show CDR1 as SGHVT and CDR2 as SQSDAQ. This CDR3 has 15 amino acids. The ends lost 5 bases at V and 2 bases at J; junction bases unmatched: 5. The CDR3 region has the DNA TGTGCCAGCAGCACCGGGACAGGGGATCAAGAGACCCAGTACTTC. Translation gives CASSTGTGDQETQYF.

This chain uses TRBV2 with TRBJ2-2; 8 bases align to TRBD2. Per the germline V gene, CDR1 is SNHLY and CDR2 is FYNNEI. Losses at the gene ends were 2 bases for V and 6 bases for J; bases not matched to a gene: 5. CDR3 length equals 15 residues. The CDR3 region has the DNA TGTGCCAGCAGTGAAAGCGGGGGACAATCCGGGGAGCTGTTTTTT. As protein: CASSESGGQSGELFF.

This clonotype was seen more than once but under ten times. The gene calls are TRBV9 and TRBJ2-3; 7 nucleotides line up with TRBD2. The V gene end was trimmed by 7 bases and the J gene end by 0 bases; junction bases not matched to a gene: 5. CDR3 length equals 14 residues. In germline, CDR1 is SGDLS, CDR2 YYNGEE. The CDR3 DNA reads TGTGCCAGCTCCCCTAGCGGCAGCACAGATACGCAGTATTTT. Amino acid sequence: CASSPSGSTDTQYF.